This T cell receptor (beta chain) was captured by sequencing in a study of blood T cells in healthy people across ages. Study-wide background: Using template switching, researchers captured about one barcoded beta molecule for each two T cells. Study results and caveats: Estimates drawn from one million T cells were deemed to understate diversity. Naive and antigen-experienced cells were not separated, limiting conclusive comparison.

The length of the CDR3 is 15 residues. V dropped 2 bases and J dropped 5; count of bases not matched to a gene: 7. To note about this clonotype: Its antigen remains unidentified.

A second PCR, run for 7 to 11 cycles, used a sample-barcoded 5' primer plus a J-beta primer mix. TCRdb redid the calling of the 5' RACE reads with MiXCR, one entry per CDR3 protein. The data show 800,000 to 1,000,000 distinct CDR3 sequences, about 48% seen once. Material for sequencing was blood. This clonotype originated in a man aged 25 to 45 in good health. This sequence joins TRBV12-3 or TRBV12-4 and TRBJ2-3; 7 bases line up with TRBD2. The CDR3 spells CASSLFAGEIDTQYF. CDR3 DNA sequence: TGTGCCAGCAGTTTATTCGCGGGGGAGATAGATACGCAGTATTTT.